This T cell receptor beta chain was observed in a study of blood T cells in healthy people across ages. Isolation of PBMCs gave at least 6.5 million cells per sample. Total RNA extracted from each sample amounted to at least 5 micrograms. The use of a sample-barcoded 5' primer and a J-beta primer mix characterized a second PCR of roughly 6 to 12 cycles. TCRdb processed the 5' RACE reads anew with MiXCR; each CDR3 protein has one entry. The table has approximately 1.5 million distinct CDR3 sequences, 34% seen once; the top ten hold roughly 12%. Study-wide results and limits: PBMCs were not sorted, which prevented a conclusive comparison of naive versus antigen-experienced cells. Researchers judged that diversity estimates from one million T cells fell short of true values.

This clonotype was recorded a few times. Its target is not known. The sequence came from a woman between 25 and 40 years old in good health. Sequenced material: blood.

The CDR3 is CASSLDRGFDYGYTF. CDR3 sequence (DNA): TGTGCCAGCAGCCTGGACAGGGGTTTTGACTATGGCTACACCTTC. The V gene is TRBV7-2, the J gene TRBJ1-2, with 9 nucleotides matching TRBD1. Germline CDR1 SGHTA, CDR2 FQGNSA. CDR3 size: 15 residues. V was clipped by 5 bases and J by 3 bases; unmatched bases: 7.